The clone carrying this TCR beta chain is a singleton in its sample. The target antigen is unknown. Arm-PCR of CDR3 regions with iRepertoire HTBI primers generated TCR beta libraries. TCRdb passed the multiplex PCR reads through MiXCR, listing each CDR3 protein once. The data show about 660,000 distinct CDR3 sequences, 25% to 30% seen once. These data come from a study of regulatory T cells in long-lasting Graves disease. Indicated time point: persistent/refractory GD, antithyroid drugs over 5 years with positive TRAb. RNA isolated from PBMCs was used to make the TCR library. General study points: Relative to newly diagnosed Graves' patients, persistent ones had lower TCR diversity.

Germline V lookup: CDR1 GTSNPN, CDR2 SVGIG (reference sequence). The CDR3 covers 13 residues. The V and J ends lost 6 bases and 0 bases, in that order; junction bases with no gene match: 4. This chain joins TRBV30 and TRBJ1-1; 7 bases are a match to TRBD1. The sequencing here drew on peripheral blood mononuclear cells (PBMCs), taken when the disease was refractory, from a patient treated with antithyroid drugs. The receptor was derived from a female donor with Graves disease. This CDR3 is CACRGQMNTEAFF. CDR3 bases: TGTGCCTGCCGGGGACAGATGAACACTGAAGCTTTCTTT.